This T cell receptor beta chain came from a study of molecular identifiers for immune sequencing clone quantification. CDR1 is DFQATT, CDR2 SNEGSKA, per germline (reference sequence). The V and J ends lost 0 bases and 5 bases respectively, with 14 bases between them. The CDR3 is made up of 15 amino acids. There are a few counts of this clonotype. With listed TCR primers and previously described methods, bulk TCR libraries were prepared. TCRdb processed the PCR reads anew with MiXCR; each CDR3 protein has one entry. This table holds tens of thousands of distinct CDR3 sequences, 24% found once. This sequence originates from a human donor in good health. Some libraries in this study had Jurkat cell RNA spiked in. The chain joins TRBV20-1 to TRBJ2-1; no clear D gene. The source material was naive CD8+ T cells from blood, with Jurkat cell RNA spiked in. The subset denotes: FACS-sorted CD8+CD4-CCR7+CD45RA+ naive T cells. CDR3 protein: CSARDGIGKNNEQFF. In nucleotides, the CDR3 is TGCAGTGCTAGAGATGGGATAGGAAAAAACAATGAGCAGTTCTTC.